The next 12 T cell receptor beta chains were all read from a single sample in a study of T cell responses to AZD1222 COVID-19 vaccine. Here immunoSEQ multiplex PCR was the method, and the copy in TCRdb shows in-frame clones only, minus some. The sample has under 200,000 clones; 93% are singletons. Sample: peripheral blood, taken on day 0 of AZD1222 vaccination. The receptors originated from an adult in good health.

This clone has just one count. The rearrangement joins TRBV9 to TRBJ2-3; D is unresolved. Trimming removed 0 bases at V and 6 bases at J, with 14 bases between. The germline V gene has CDR1 SGDLS and CDR2 YYNGEE. The CDR3 length is 15 residues. The CDR3 bases are TGTGCCAGCAGCGTAGACGGGCTGCCTGGGGATACGCAGTATTTT. Its translation: CASSVDGLPGDTQYF.

This clone appeared a single time. This sequence joins TRBV25-1 and TRBJ1-5; D perhaps matches TRBD1 (5 bases). This CDR3 comprises 13 residues. Germline V lookup: CDR1 MGHDK, CDR2 SYGVNS. V was pared by 4 bases and J by 4 bases, with 8 bases between. CDR3 amino acids: CASSVGGNQPQHF. In DNA, the CDR3 is TGTGCCAGCAGTGTTGGGGGAAATCAGCCCCAGCATTTT.

This chain joins TRBV2 and TRBJ2-1; D remains ambiguous. CDR1 SNHLY and CDR2 FYNNEI come from the germline V gene. This CDR3 is built from 15 residues. Deletions cut 4 bases from V and 7 bases from J, with 17 bases between. The CDR3 spells CASSVSPPLGNEQFF. In DNA form, the CDR3 reads TGTGCCAGCAGTGTAAGTCCTCCACTGGGGAATGAGCAGTTCTTC.

This clone occurred once. The rearrangement links TRBV29-1 to TRBJ2-5, with a possible D match to TRBD2 (5 bases). The CDR3 runs 13 residues. V lost 4 bases, J lost 3 bases, and 12 bases lay in between. From germline, CDR1 is SQVTM and CDR2 ANQGSEA. The DNA of the CDR3 is TGCAGCGTTGTCAGGACTTCAAAAGAGACCCAGTACTTC. Protein product: CSVVRTSKETQYF.

The genes are TRBV6-5 and TRBJ1-1; D remains ambiguous. Germline V CDR1 and CDR2: MNHEY, SVGAGI. The V and J ends lost 2 bases and 0 bases respectively, with 10 bases between them. There are 15 residues in the CDR3. This CDR3 reads CASSYATYLNTEAFF. CDR3 DNA: TGTGCCAGCAGTTACGCGACTTACCTGAACACTGAAGCTTTCTTT.

This chain uses TRBV24-1 with TRBJ1-1; 9 nucleotides agree with TRBD1. J gave up 7 bases and V 8 bases, and 10 bases lay outside the gene matches. Germline-derived CDR1 and CDR2 are KGHDR and SFDVKD. The CDR3 has 14 amino acids. CDR3 sequence reads: CATKPGTGRIEAFF. The CDR3 DNA sequence: TGTGCCACCAAACCCGGGACAGGGAGAATTGAAGCTTTCTTT.

Notes on this clone: Relative to the germline gene, one junction end is altered; a read error may explain this. The chain links TRBV6-5 to TRBJ2-3; the match to TRBD1 covers 7 bases. The CDR3 is made up of 13 amino acids. Per germline, CDR1 MNHEY and CDR2 SVGAGI. CDR3 in amino acids: CASSQGRTGTQYF. The DNA for the CDR3 is TGTGCCAGCAGCCAGGGAAGGACAGGTACGCAGTATTTT.

V gene TRBV6-5 combines with J gene TRBJ1-5; TRBD1 matches 9 bases. Germline loops: CDR1 MNHEY, CDR2 SVGAGI. The CDR3 runs to 15 residues. J gave up 5 bases and V 6 bases, and 8 bases lay outside the gene matches. Written as DNA, the CDR3 is TGTGCCAGCAGACTCCGACAGGGGGGCTATCAGCCCCAGCATTTT. Protein product: CASRLRQGGYQPQHF.

The rearrangement joins TRBV5-8 to TRBJ2-3, with 13 bases that match TRBD2. The CDR3 consists of 17 residues. Trimming cost V 0 bases and J 2 bases; bases outside gene matches: 3. Germline values: CDR1 SGHTS, CDR2 YDEGEE. CDR3 sequence: CASSLGLAGGTTDTQYF. The CDR3 coding sequence is TGTGCCAGCAGCTTGGGACTAGCGGGGGGAACCACAGATACGCAGTATTTT.

V is TRBV5-4 and J is TRBJ1-6; D remains unclear. Germline V lookup: CDR1 SGHNT, CDR2 YYREEE (reference sequence). This CDR3 is built from 15 residues. Between the trimmed V and J ends, which lost 7 bases and 6 bases, there was a span of 17 bases. CDR3 coding DNA: TGTGCCAGCCGTCCCGGGCCAGAAATTAATTCACCCCTCCACTTT. This codes for CASRPGPEINSPLHF.

V is TRBV7-9 and J is TRBJ1-2; D not certain. V lost 0 bases and J 8 bases, leaving 13 bases between the germline ends. The CDR3 is 14 amino acids. CDR1 and CDR2 from the germline V gene are SEHNR and FQNEAQ (reference sequence). CDR3 loop: CASSLAASSPGYTF. In DNA form, the CDR3 reads TGTGCCAGCAGCTTAGCGGCCAGTTCGCCCGGCTACACCTTC.

The chain combines TRBV5-1 with TRBJ1-1, with D possibly TRBD1 on 6 matching bases. V was clipped by 1 base and J by 1 base, with 11 bases between them. Germline-derived CDR1 and CDR2 are SGHRS and YFSETQ. The CDR3 extends over 15 amino acids. CDR3 loop: CASSLSGGRNTEAFF. The CDR3 nucleotides are TGCGCCAGCAGCTTGTCTGGGGGCAGGAACACTGAAGCTTTCTTT. The whole variable domain, filled in from reference TRBV5-1 and TRBJ1-1, reads KAGVTQTPRYLIKTRGQQVTLSCSPISGHRSVSWYQQTPGQGLQFLFEYFSETQRNKGNFPGRFSGRQFSNSRSEMNVSTLELGDSALYLCASSLSGGRNTEAFFGQGTRLTVV.